This T cell receptor beta chain was found in a study of T-cell memory formation after mild COVID-19. Broader study findings: Among clones contracting day 15 to 85, CD4/CD8 was balanced, whereas later expanders leaned CD4+. Pre-infection memory showed some responding clones, and this suggested that cross-reactive memory joined.

TCRdb redid the calling of the 5' RACE reads with MiXCR, one entry per CDR3 protein. The sample shows roughly 450,000 distinct CDR3 sequences, about 20% of them seen only once. This clonotype was observed a handful of times. Its antigen remains unknown. Source material: PBMCs or a T cell subset sorted from them (not recorded which). The receptor comes from an adult woman who had mild COVID-19 (a few samples of this study predate the infection). Cell type and time point are not known.

In DNA form, the CDR3 reads TGTGCCAGCAGTCAGGCTAGCGGGGGGGCCTCTGGGGCCAACGTCCTGACTTTC. Translated: CASSQASGGASGANVLTF. The chain carries TRBV6-2 or TRBV6-3 and TRBJ2-6, with 12 bases fitting TRBD2. V lost 5 bases and J lost 0; bases outside the gene matches: 5. CDR1 MNHEY and CDR2 SVGEGT come from the germline V gene. The CDR3 contains 18 residues.